The clone carrying this T cell receptor (beta chain) was detected once. Per the germline V gene, CDR1 is SGHRS and CDR2 is YFSETQ. V shed 4 bases and J 0 bases; nucleotides not matched to a gene: 8. The CDR3 runs 17 residues. This sample is drawn from a study of blood T cell repertoires in COVID-19. In the original analysis: Quantification of nucleated cells was approximated via reference gene primer amplification. The data were produced by immunoSEQ multiplex PCR, yet TCRdb's version contains in-frame clones alone and is incomplete. V and J calls plus clone size are reproduced from that table; the DNA served to infer D and trimming. Here the sample spans some 340,000 clones, 85% being singletons.

The receptor comes from a woman aged 18-29 years with acute or convalescent COVID-19. The rearrangement links TRBV5-1 to TRBJ1-3; 9 bases fit TRBD1. Sequencing was done on a sample of peripheral blood. CDR3 loop: CASSPGQGLSSGNTIYF. In DNA form, the CDR3 reads TGCGCCAGCAGCCCGGGACAGGGCCTGAGCTCTGGAAACACCATATATTTT.